Each of the 2 T cell receptor beta chains below was sequenced from the same sample in a study of blood T cell repertoires in COVID-19 (dated by TCRdb to between 2020 and 2021). Receptors were amplified or captured by the immunoSEQ multiplex PCR assay. Imported from immuneACCESS, the table was reduced by TCRdb to in-frame sequences with V and J called. These copies leave out some clones; in studies compared against another copy, an unresolved V gene accounts for under half, and the cause of the remainder is not known. The table for this sample lists some 200,000 clones; about four fifths of them were counted only once. The top ten hold roughly 6.6% of the sample. The sample was peripheral blood. The receptors come from a woman between 40 and 50 years old with acute or convalescent COVID-19.

The chain recombines TRBV18 with TRBJ1-5; 9 bases are shared with TRBD1. The CDR3 runs 15 residues. V was pared by 2 bases and J by 4 bases, with 3 bases of the junction left unmatched. Germline-derived CDR1 and CDR2 are KGHSH and LQKENI. The CDR3 DNA sequence: TGTGCCAGCTCACCAACGGGGACAGGGAATCAGCCCCAGCATTTT. Protein sequence: CASSPTGTGNQPQHF. Variable domain in full (rest from reference TRBV18 and TRBJ1-5): NAGVMQNPRHLVRRRGQEARLRCSPMKGHSHVYWYRQLPEEGLKFMVYLQKENIIDESGMPKERFSAEFPKEGPSILRIQQVVRGDSAAYFCASSPTGTGNQPQHFGDGTRLSIL.

The chain recombines TRBV27 with TRBJ2-1; D perhaps matches TRBD2 (6 bases). The ends were cut back, 4 bases at V and 0 bases at J, with 16 bases in the middle. Germline V gene data show CDR1 as MNHEY and CDR2 as SMNVEV (reference sequence). The CDR3 spans 17 residues. DNA for the CDR3: TGTGCCAGCAGTTATAGTGGCGGGGCCAGCTCCTACAATGAGCAGTTCTTC. Its protein product is CASSYSGGASSYNEQFF.